Shown below are 9 T cell receptor beta chains from a single sample sequenced in a study of identical twins. TCRdb used MiXCR to reprocess the 5' RACE reads, holding one entry per CDR3 protein. The sample records roughly 1,500,000 distinct CDR3 sequences, about 32% being singletons. Sequencing used cord blood. Receptors were obtained from a newborn girl in good health.

The V gene is TRBV20-1, the J gene TRBJ1-1; TRBD1 is a possible D gene (6 bases). The length of the CDR3 is 16 residues. V lost 5 bases and J 3 bases, leaving 22 bases between the germline ends. Germline CDR1 reads DFQATT; CDR2 reads SNEGSKA (reference sequence). The CDR3 DNA sequence: TGCAGTGCTCCAGGGACACCCCGACAGAGGGACACTGAAGCTTTCTTT. Its protein product is CSAPGTPRQRDTEAFF.

This clonotype was counted a few times. The genes are TRBV5-4 and TRBJ1-4; D unclear. This CDR3 contains 13 residues. The V end was cut by 3 bases, the J end by 8 bases, with 11 bases between. The germline CDR1 and CDR2 sequences are SGHNT and YYREEE (reference sequence). As DNA, the CDR3 is TGTGCCAGCAGCTACGGGAGTGGCGAAAAACTGTTTTTT. As protein: CASSYGSGEKLFF.

The rearrangement links TRBV3-1 to TRBJ1-6; D possibly corresponds to TRBD1 (5 bases). From germline, CDR1 is LGHDT and CDR2 YNNKEL (reference sequence). This CDR3 region has 13 residues. Trimming cost V 3 bases and J 10 bases, with 10 bases left between them. CDR3 in DNA: TGTGCCAGCAGCCATGCCAGGGTATCACCCCTCCACTTT. It yields the protein CASSHARVSPLHF. Using reference TRBV3-1 and TRBJ1-6 for the parts outside the CDR3, the full variable domain is DTAVSQTPKYLVTQMGNDKSIKCEQNLGHDTMYWYKQDSKKFLKIMFSYNNKELIINETVPNRFSPKSPDKAHLNLHINSLELGDSAVYFCASSHARVSPLHFGNGTRLTVT.

This sequence joins TRBV4-2 and TRBJ1-6; no firm D call. Trimming removed 1 base from V and 8 bases from J, with 12 bases in between. Germline lookup yields CDR1 LGHNA and CDR2 YNFKEQ. This CDR3 has 15 amino acids. This CDR3 is CASSQVVSGDSPLHF. CDR3 nucleotide sequence: TGTGCCAGCAGCCAAGTAGTGTCCGGGGATTCACCCCTCCACTTT.

The rearrangement links TRBV7-2 to TRBJ2-3; D is unclear. CDR1 and CDR2 from the germline V gene are SGHTA and FQGNSA. Trimming stripped 0 bases from V and 6 bases from J, with 13 bases between. The CDR3 spans 15 residues. The CDR3 protein is CASSLATTVVDTQYF. The CDR3 DNA follows: TGTGCCAGCAGCTTAGCTACTACCGTCGTGGATACGCAGTATTTT.

This clonotype was counted a few times. The V and J genes are TRBV5-6 and TRBJ1-5, with D uncertain. This CDR3 region has 15 residues. The germline gives CDR1 SGHDT, CDR2 YYEEEE. V gave up 1 base and J gave up 1 base, with 9 bases separating them. The chain's CDR3 is CASSLYGFSNQPQHF. CDR3 in DNA: TGTGCCAGCAGCTTGTATGGGTTCAGCAATCAGCCCCAGCATTTT.

This sequence joins TRBV27 and TRBJ2-1, with unresolved D. The V end was cut by 7 bases, the J end by 3 bases, with 13 bases between. Germline V gives CDR1 MNHEY, CDR2 SMNVEV (reference sequence). The CDR3 has 14 amino acids. The CDR3 spells CASTAGGFYNEQFF. The CDR3 region has the DNA TGTGCCAGCACGGCTGGCGGCTTCTACAATGAGCAGTTCTTC.

Concerning this clonotype: At one end the junction does not follow the germline gene, possibly because of a read error. This chain joins TRBV20-1 and TRBJ2-3; TRBD2 is a possible D gene (5 bases). The CDR3 extends over 15 amino acids. Germline values: CDR1 DFQATT, CDR2 SNEGSKA (reference sequence). CDR3 sequence: CSARDRASIADAQYF. The CDR3 nucleotides read TGCAGTGCTAGAGATAGGGCTAGCATCGCAGATGCGCAGTATTTT.

The sample holds one count of this clonotype. This chain connects TRBV9 to TRBJ2-3, with 12 bases lining up with TRBD2. The germline gives CDR1 SGDLS, CDR2 YYNGEE. The CDR3 sequence is 18 residues long. V gave up 0 bases and J gave up 3 bases; unmatched junction bases: 8. The DNA for the CDR3 is TGTGCCAGCAGCGTAGGGCTAGCGGGAGGGGTACGAACAGATACGCAGTATTTT. Its protein is CASSVGLAGGVRTDTQYF.